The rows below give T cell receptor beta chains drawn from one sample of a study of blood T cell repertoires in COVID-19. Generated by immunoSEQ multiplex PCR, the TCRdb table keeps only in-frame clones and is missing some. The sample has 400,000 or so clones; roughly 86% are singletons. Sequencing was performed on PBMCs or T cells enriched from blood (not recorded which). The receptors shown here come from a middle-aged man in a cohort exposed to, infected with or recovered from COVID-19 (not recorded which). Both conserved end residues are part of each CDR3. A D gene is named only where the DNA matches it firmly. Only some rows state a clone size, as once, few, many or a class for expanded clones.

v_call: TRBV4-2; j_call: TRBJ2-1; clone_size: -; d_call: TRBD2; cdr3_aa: CASSQGGSGSHEQFF; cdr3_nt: TGTGCCAGCAGCCAAGGGGGTAGCGGGAGTCATGAGCAGTTCTTC
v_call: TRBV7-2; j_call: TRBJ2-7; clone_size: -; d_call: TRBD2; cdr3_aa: CASSPTSGRAGYEQYF; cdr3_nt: TGTGCCAGCAGCCCTACTAGCGGGAGGGCCGGCTACGAGCAGTACTTC
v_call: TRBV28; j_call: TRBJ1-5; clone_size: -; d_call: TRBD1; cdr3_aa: CASSSDRGNSNQPQHF; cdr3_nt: TGTGCCAGCAGTTCGGACAGGGGCAATAGCAATCAGCCCCAGCATTTT
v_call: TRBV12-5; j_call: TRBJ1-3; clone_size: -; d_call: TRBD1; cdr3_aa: CASGLGTGRNTIYF; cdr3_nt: TGTGCTAGTGGTTTGGGGACAGGCAGAAACACCATATATTTT
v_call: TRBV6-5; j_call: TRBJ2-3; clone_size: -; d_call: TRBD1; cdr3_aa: CASSYGTGDPDTQYF; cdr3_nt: TGTGCCAGCAGTTACGGGACAGGGGACCCAGATACGCAGTATTTT
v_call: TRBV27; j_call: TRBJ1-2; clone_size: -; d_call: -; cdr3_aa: CASSSQGKGEEGYTF; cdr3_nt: TGTGCCAGCAGTTCCCAGGGCAAGGGGGAAGAAGGCTACACCTTC
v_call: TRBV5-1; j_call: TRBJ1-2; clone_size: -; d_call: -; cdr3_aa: CASSLSGRGPTYGYTF; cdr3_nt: TGCGCCAGCAGCCTCAGCGGCAGGGGCCCTACCTATGGCTACACCTTC
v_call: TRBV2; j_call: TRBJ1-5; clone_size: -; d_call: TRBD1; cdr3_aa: CASQDRRNQPQHF; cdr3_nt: TGTGCCAGCCAGGACAGGCGTAATCAGCCCCAGCATTTT
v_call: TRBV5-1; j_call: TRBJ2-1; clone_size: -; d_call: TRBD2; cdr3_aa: CASSPSGTSYNEQFF; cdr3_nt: TGCGCCAGCAGCCCCTCTGGGACTAGCTACAATGAGCAGTTCTTC
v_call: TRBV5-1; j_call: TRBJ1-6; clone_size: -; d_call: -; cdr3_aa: CASSLGTANSPLHF; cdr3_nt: TGCGCCAGCAGCTTGGGGACAGCAAATTCACCCCTCCACTTT
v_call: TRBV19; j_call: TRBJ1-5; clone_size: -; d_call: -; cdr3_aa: CASSIDRDYSNQPQHF; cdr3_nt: TGTGCCAGTAGTATAGATCGGGATTATAGCAATCAGCCCCAGCATTTT
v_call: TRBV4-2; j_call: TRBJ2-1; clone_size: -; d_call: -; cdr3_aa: CASSQAMITRGNEQFF; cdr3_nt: TGTGCCAGCAGCCAAGCGATGATAACCCGAGGCAATGAGCAGTTCTTC
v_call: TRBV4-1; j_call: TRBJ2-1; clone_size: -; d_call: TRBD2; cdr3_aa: CASSQDSSGSNEQFF; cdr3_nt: TGCGCCAGCAGCCAAGATTCTAGCGGGAGTAATGAGCAGTTCTTC
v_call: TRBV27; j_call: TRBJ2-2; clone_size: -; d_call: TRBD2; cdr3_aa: CASSPPTGGNTGELFF; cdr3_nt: TGTGCCAGCAGTCCCCCTACGGGAGGGAACACCGGGGAGCTGTTTTTT
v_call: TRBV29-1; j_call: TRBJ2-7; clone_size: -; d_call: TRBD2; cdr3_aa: CSVVVAGDFGEQYF; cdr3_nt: TGCAGCGTTGTAGTAGCGGGAGATTTTGGCGAGCAGTACTTC
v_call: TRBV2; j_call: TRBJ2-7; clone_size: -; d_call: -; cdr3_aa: CASSQTFEQYF; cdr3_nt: TGTGCCAGCAGCCAAACATTCGAGCAGTACTTC
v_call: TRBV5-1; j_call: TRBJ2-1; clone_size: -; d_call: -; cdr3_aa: CASSFPRDISYNEQFF; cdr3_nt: TGCGCCAGCAGCTTCCCCCGGGATATCTCCTACAATGAGCAGTTCTTC
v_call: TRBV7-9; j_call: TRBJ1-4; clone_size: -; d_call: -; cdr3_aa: CASSLEGNEKLFF; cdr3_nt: TGTGCCAGCAGCTTAGAGGGGAATGAAAAACTGTTTTTT
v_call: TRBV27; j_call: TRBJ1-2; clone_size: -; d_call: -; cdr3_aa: CASSLQANRQGYYGYTF; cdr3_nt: TGTGCCAGCAGTCTCCAAGCCAACCGACAAGGATACTATGGCTACACCTTC
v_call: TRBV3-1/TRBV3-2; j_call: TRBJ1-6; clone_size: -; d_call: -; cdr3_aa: CASSKGRGNSPLHF; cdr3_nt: TGTGCCAGCAGCAAGGGCAGGGGTAATTCACCCCTCCACTTT
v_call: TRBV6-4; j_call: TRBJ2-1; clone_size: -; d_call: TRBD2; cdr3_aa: CASSELAGGPNEQFF; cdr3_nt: TGTGCCAGCAGCGAACTAGCGGGAGGGCCAAATGAGCAGTTCTTC
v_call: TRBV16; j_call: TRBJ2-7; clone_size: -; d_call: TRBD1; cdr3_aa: CASSQYSDRGLNEQYF; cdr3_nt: TGTGCCAGCAGCCAGTATTCGGACAGGGGGCTAAACGAGCAGTACTTC
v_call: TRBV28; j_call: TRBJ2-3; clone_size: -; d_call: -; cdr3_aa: CASSLLRTDTQYF; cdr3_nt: TGTGCCAGCAGTTTACTCCGCACAGATACGCAGTATTTT
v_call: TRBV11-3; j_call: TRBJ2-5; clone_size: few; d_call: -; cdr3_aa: CASSLGDRGGQETQYF; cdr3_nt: TGTGCCAGCAGCTTAGGGGACCGGGGAGGCCAAGAGACCCAGTACTTC
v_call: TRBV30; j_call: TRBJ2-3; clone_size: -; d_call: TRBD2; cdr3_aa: CAWRLAGVADTQYF; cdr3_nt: TGTGCCTGGAGACTAGCGGGAGTGGCAGATACGCAGTATTTT
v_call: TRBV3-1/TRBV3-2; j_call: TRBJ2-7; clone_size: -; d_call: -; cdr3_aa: CASSQGSDRAYEQYF; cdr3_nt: TGTGCCAGCAGCCAAGGGTCGGACAGAGCCTACGAGCAGTACTTC
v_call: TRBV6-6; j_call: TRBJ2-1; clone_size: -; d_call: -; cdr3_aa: CASRGSNNEQFF; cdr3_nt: TGTGCCAGCAGGGGCAGCAACAATGAGCAGTTCTTC
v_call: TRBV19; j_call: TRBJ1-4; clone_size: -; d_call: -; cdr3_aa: CASSTQAGNEKLFF; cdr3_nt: TGTGCCAGTAGTACCCAAGCAGGAAATGAAAAACTGTTTTTT
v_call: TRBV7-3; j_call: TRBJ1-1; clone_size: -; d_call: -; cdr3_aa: CASGQQGNTEAFF; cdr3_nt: TGTGCCAGCGGCCAGCAGGGGAACACTGAAGCTTTCTTT
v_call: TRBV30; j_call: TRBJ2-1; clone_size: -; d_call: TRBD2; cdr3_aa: CAWSNLGLANNEQFF; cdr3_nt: TGTGCCTGGAGTAACCTGGGACTAGCCAACAATGAGCAGTTCTTC